This is a list of T cell receptor beta chains from one sample in a study of regulatory T cells in long-lasting Graves disease. TCRdb ran MiXCR on the multiplex PCR reads and lists one entry per CDR3 protein. The sample has over 350,000 distinct CDR3 sequences, around 15% seen once. This sample also belongs to another study, concerning T cells in Graves' hyperthyroidism and ophthalmopathy.

Sequenced here: peripheral blood mononuclear cells (PBMCs), sampled at new diagnosis, from a patient treated with antithyroid drugs. The source of these receptors is a woman aged 45-60 years with Graves disease. The CDR3 runs from the conserved cysteine through the conserved F or W. D genes are given only for firm matches. Only part of the rows carry a size: once, few, many, or a class if the clone is expanded.

>TRBV20-1|TRBJ2-1|TRBD2|few
TGCAGTGCTAGATCCCCTAGCGGGAGGAAAGATGAGCAGTTCTTC
CSARSPSGRKDEQFF
>TRBV6-5|TRBJ2-1|NA|many
TGTGCCAGCAGTTCCATGTACAATGAGCAGTTCTTC
CASSSMYNEQFF
>TRBV29-1|TRBJ2-2|NA|many
TGCAGCGTTGAAGACGGGAACACCGGGGAGCTGTTTTTT
CSVEDGNTGELFF
>TRBV11-2|TRBJ2-7|NA|many
TGTGCCAGCTGCGACTACTCCTACGAGCAGTACTTC
CASCDYSYEQYF
>TRBV28|TRBJ2-7|TRBD2|NA
TGTGCCAGCAGTTCCCAGACCGGGACTAGCGGGATTACTCACGAGCAGTACTTC
CASSSQTGTSGITHEQYF
>TRBV6-2/TRBV6-3|TRBJ1-5|NA|NA
TGTGCCAGCAGTAAGGGCAGGGGAAATCAGCCCCAGCATTTT
CASSKGRGNQPQHF
>TRBV7-8|TRBJ2-7|NA|many
TGTGCCAGCAGCCCAGGGTGGCCTATTTCCTACGAGCAGTACTTC
CASSPGWPISYEQYF
>TRBV5-4|TRBJ1-1|NA|few
TGTGCCAGCAGCTTACAGGGCCCCGGGGGCACTGAAGCTTTCTTT
CASSLQGPGGTEAFF
>TRBV28|TRBJ2-3|NA|many
TGTGCCAGCAGTTTAGAGGGCAGGCCGAATACGCAGTATTTT
CASSLEGRPNTQYF
>TRBV24-1|TRBJ2-2|NA|many
TGTGCCACCAGTAGACCGATCACCGGGGAGCTGTTTTTT
CATSRPITGELFF
>TRBV28|TRBJ2-1|NA|many
TGTGCCAGCACCCCCGGGACGGGGAACAATGAGCAGTTCTTC
CASTPGTGNNEQFF
>TRBV28|TRBJ1-1|NA|many
TGTGCCAGCAGTTTTCAGGGTGGGACTGAAGCTTTCTTT
CASSFQGGTEAFF
>TRBV19|TRBJ2-7|NA|few
TGTGCCAGTTCACAGGTTTACTCCTACGAGCAGTACTTC
CASSQVYSYEQYF
>TRBV9|TRBJ1-4|NA|few
TGTGCCAGCAGCTCTCAGACAGCAACTAATGAAAAACTGTTTTTT
CASSSQTATNEKLFF
>TRBV7-3|TRBJ2-5|NA|many
TGTGCCAGCAGCTTAATCGGGCCAAGAGAGACCCAGTACTTC
CASSLIGPRETQYF
>TRBV28|TRBJ1-5|NA|many
TGTGCCAGCAGTTTCACCAGGTCTAGCAATCAGCCCCAGCATTTT
CASSFTRSSNQPQHF
>TRBV12-3/TRBV12-4|TRBJ2-1|TRBD2|NA
TGTGCCAGCCTAAACCGACTAGCGGAGTACAATGAGCAGTTCTTC
CASLNRLAEYNEQFF